Listed here are 31 T cell receptor beta chains from one sample, sequenced in a study of blood T cell repertoires in COVID-19. Here immunoSEQ multiplex PCR was the method, and the copy in TCRdb shows in-frame clones only, minus some. This sample has around 68,000 clones, with around 87% found just once. The sequencing input was peripheral blood. The receptor set was obtained from a man aged 50 to 60 with acute or convalescent COVID-19.

V gene TRBV28 combines with J gene TRBJ1-2; no clear D. The V end lost 6 bases, the J end lost 3 bases, and 14 bases lay between the germline ends. The CDR3 spans 14 residues. The germline gives CDR1 MDHEN, CDR2 SYDVKM. The CDR3 loop reads CASSVVVGDYGYTF. In DNA, the CDR3 is TGTGCCAGCAGCGTCGTGGTGGGCGACTATGGCTACACCTTC.

The rearrangement links TRBV24-1 to TRBJ2-1; TRBD2 matches 9 bases. J lost 1 base, V lost 8 bases, and 2 bases had no gene match. Germline loops: CDR1 KGHDR, CDR2 SFDVKD. The CDR3 covers 14 residues. The CDR3 DNA sequence: TGTGCCACCATGCGGGAGGGTTCCTACAATGAGCAGTTCTTC. Translation gives CATMREGSYNEQFF.

V gene TRBV24-1 combines with J gene TRBJ2-5; 10 nucleotides agree with TRBD1. Germline values: CDR1 KGHDR, CDR2 SFDVKD. V lost 0 bases to trimming and J lost 4 bases; unmatched junction nucleotides: 4. The CDR3 length is 16 residues. CDR3 in amino acids: CATSDLGTGVVETQYF. CDR3 nucleotide sequence: TGTGCCACCAGTGATTTGGGGACAGGGGTGGTAGAGACCCAGTACTTC.

The J gene is TRBJ2-2, the V gene TRBV5-1, with 7 bases that match TRBD2. Looked up from germline, CDR1 is SGHRS and CDR2 is YFSETQ. CDR3 length: 18 amino acids. With V trimmed by 3 bases and J by 1 base, 12 bases remained unmatched. The CDR3 reads CASSSSLGGRENTGELFF. The DNA for the CDR3 is TGCGCCAGCAGCTCATCTCTGGGAGGGCGGGAGAACACCGGGGAGCTGTTTTTT. The complete variable domain, with remaining parts taken from reference TRBV5-1 and TRBJ2-2, reads KAGVTQTPRYLIKTRGQQVTLSCSPISGHRSVSWYQQTPGQGLQFLFEYFSETQRNKGNFPGRFSGRQFSNSRSEMNVSTLELGDSALYLCASSSSLGGRENTGELFFGEGSRLTVL.

The chain uses TRBV29-1 and TRBJ1-5; D not certain. The CDR3 spans 16 residues. Germline CDR1 is SQVTM and CDR2 is ANQGSEA. Trimming removed 4 bases from V and 4 bases from J, with 20 bases in between. CDR3 protein: CSVVFSSGYRNQPQHF. As DNA, the CDR3 is TGCAGCGTTGTGTTCAGTTCGGGGTATCGGAATCAGCCCCAGCATTTT.

The chain combines TRBV5-4 with TRBJ1-5; TRBD1 matches at 7 bases. The CDR3 is 15 residues long. CDR1 SGHNT and CDR2 YYREEE come from the germline V gene (reference sequence). J gave up 0 bases and V 2 bases, and 2 bases lay outside the gene matches. The CDR3 DNA reads TGTGCCAGCAGCTTTCAGGGGGATAGCAATCAGCCCCAGCATTTT. Its translation: CASSFQGDSNQPQHF. Using reference TRBV5-4 and TRBJ1-5 for the parts outside the CDR3, the full variable domain is ETGVTQSPTHLIKTRGQQVTLRCSSQSGHNTVSWYQQALGQGPQFIFQYYREEENGRGNFPPRFSGLQFPNYSSELNVNALELDDSALYLCASSFQGDSNQPQHFGDGTRLSIL.

This chain links TRBV5-6 with TRBJ2-7; no firm D call. Germline CDR1 is SGHDT and CDR2 is YYEEEE. The germline V and J ends were trimmed by 0 bases and 2 bases, with 12 bases remaining between them. This CDR3 is 15 amino acids long. DNA for the CDR3: TGTGCCAGCAGCTTGGACAGACCGATCGCCTACGAGCAGTACTTC. It translates to CASSLDRPIAYEQYF.

This clone is a singleton in its sample. The chain has TRBV30 and TRBJ1-4; D uncertain. Trimming stripped 3 bases from V and 0 bases from J, with 8 bases between. CDR1 and CDR2 from the germline V gene are GTSNPN and SVGIG (reference sequence). The CDR3 contains 14 residues. The CDR3 DNA reads TGTGCCTGGAGAGAACAGTCAACTAATGAAAAACTGTTTTTT. It specifies CAWREQSTNEKLFF.

The chain recombines TRBV7-2 with TRBJ1-2; D is unclear. Germline loops: CDR1 SGHTA, CDR2 FQGNSA. V lost 1 base to trimming and J lost 2 bases, with 5 bases between them. CDR3 length: 13 residues. The CDR3 nucleotides read TGTGCCAGCAGCTTAGGGCCAAACTATGGCTACACCTTC. This gives the protein CASSLGPNYGYTF.

Points on this clone: Its ends do not fully match the called genes, so a read error is possible. The chain links TRBV7-7 to TRBJ1-5; D gene uncertain. Germline-derived CDR1 and CDR2 are SSHAT and FNYEAQ (reference sequence). The CDR3 covers 18 residues. Written as DNA, the CDR3 is TGTGCTAGCAGCTTAGTGGGGTCGGGGAGCCATAGCAATCAGCCCCAGCATTTT. It translates to CASSLVGSGSHSNQPQHF.

CDR3 sequence reads: CASSLGLPGRALFPQYF. DNA for the CDR3: TGTGCCAGCAGCTTAGGCCTCCCCGGGAGGGCCCTGTTCCCCCAGTACTTC. This chain uses TRBV13 with TRBJ2-5; 8 bases fit TRBD2. J was trimmed by 9 bases and V by 0 bases; bases with no gene match: 15. Germline-derived CDR1 and CDR2 are PRHDT and FYEKMQ (reference sequence). CDR3 size: 17 residues. Combining the CDR3 with reference TRBV13 and TRBJ2-5 gives the whole variable domain AAGVIQSPRHLIKEKRETATLKCYPIPRHDTVYWYQQGPGQDPQFLISFYEKMQSDKGSIPDRFSAQQFSDYHSELNMSSLELGDSALYFCASSLGLPGRALFPQYFGPGTRLLVL.

The rearrangement uses TRBV24-1 and TRBJ2-3; 14 bases are a match to TRBD2. Germline CDR1 and CDR2: KGHDR and SFDVKD. The CDR3 runs 18 residues. J was trimmed by 0 bases and V by 2 bases; bases with no gene match: 3. CDR3 in amino acids: CATSDSGLAGGSTDTQYF. Here the CDR3 DNA reads TGTGCCACCAGTGATTCCGGACTAGCGGGAGGAAGCACAGATACGCAGTATTTT.

The chain couples TRBV3-1 (or the pseudogene TRBV3-2) to TRBJ2-1; the match to TRBD2 covers 10 bases. The J segment lost 5 bases and the V segment lost 1 base, leaving 2 bases of the junction unmatched. CDR1 is LGHDT and CDR2 is YNNKEL in the germline V gene (reference sequence). This CDR3 comprises 15 residues. The CDR3 is CASSQGTSGNNEQFF. The CDR3 DNA reads TGTGCCAGCAGCCAAGGGACTAGCGGAAACAATGAGCAGTTCTTC.

This clone was found once. V and J are TRBV7-9 and TRBJ2-2; possible D gene TRBD2, 6 bases. Trimming stripped 5 bases from V and 1 base from J, with 14 bases between. CDR1 is SEHNR, CDR2 FQNEAQ, per germline (reference sequence). The CDR3 covers 16 residues. The CDR3, as DNA: TGTGCCAGCAGCACCTCCGGGACTCAGAACACCGGGGAGCTGTTTTTT. This gives the protein CASSTSGTQNTGELFF.

This sequence joins TRBV10-3 and TRBJ2-3, with a possible D match to TRBD2 (7 bases). The CDR3 is 15 amino acids. V was cut by 6 bases and J by 2 bases, with 15 bases left in between. Germline assignment: CDR1 ENHRY and CDR2 SYGVKD. CDR3 in DNA: TGTGCCATCAGGGCCTTAGGGGGGGCCACAGATACGCAGTATTTT. Encoded protein: CAIRALGGATDTQYF.

This chain connects TRBV4-3 to TRBJ2-7; possible D gene TRBD2, 6 bases. The CDR3 sequence is 18 residues long. Germline-derived CDR1 and CDR2 are LGHNA and YSLEER. V lost 0 bases and J 3 bases, leaving 21 bases between the germline ends. The DNA of the CDR3 is TGCGCCAGCAGCCAAGATCTTCGGGCGGGAAGGGGATACTACGAGCAGTACGTC. It specifies CASSQDLRAGRGYYEQYV.

The genes are TRBV11-2 and TRBJ2-1, with 10 bases fitting TRBD2. Germline CDR1 reads SGHAT; CDR2 reads FQNNGV. V dropped 6 bases and J dropped 5; count of bases not matched to a gene: 7. The CDR3 contains 15 residues. The DNA for the CDR3 is TGTGCCAGCAGTATACTAGCGGGACTGAACAATGAGCAGTTCTTC. Translation: CASSILAGLNNEQFF.

This chain connects TRBV2 to TRBJ2-6, with D uncertain. The length of the CDR3 is 14 residues. Looked up from germline, CDR1 is SNHLY and CDR2 is FYNNEI. V lost 7 bases to trimming and J lost 0 bases, with 7 bases between them. Here the CDR3 reads CASTDISGANVLTF. CDR3 bases: TGTGCCAGCACAGATATCTCTGGGGCCAACGTCCTGACTTTC. Filled out from reference TRBV2 and TRBJ2-6, the complete variable domain reads EPEVTQTPSHQVTQMGQEVILRCVPISNHLYFYWYRQILGQKVEFLVSFYNNEISEKSEIFDDQFSVERPDGSNFTLKIRSTKLEDSAMYFCASTDISGANVLTFGAGSRLTVL.

V usage is TRBV19 and J usage is TRBJ2-5; tentative D call: TRBD2 (6 bases). The CDR3 is 20 amino acids. The V gene lost 7 bases and the J gene lost 4 bases, with 34 bases spanning the gap. Per germline, CDR1 LNHDA and CDR2 SQIVND (reference sequence). DNA for the CDR3: TGTGCCAGTACCCCTATACCTCCCACTATAGCGGCACCGCGAACAGAGACCCAGTACTTC. Amino acid sequence: CASTPIPPTIAAPRTETQYF.

The chain couples TRBV9 to TRBJ2-2; TRBD2 matches at 10 bases. Trimming took 3 bases from V and 0 from J; bases not matched to a gene: 14. Germline V lookup: CDR1 SGDLS, CDR2 YYNGEE. This CDR3 comprises 20 residues. The CDR3 loop is CASSAVTPKGLAANTGELFF. In DNA form, the CDR3 reads TGTGCCAGCAGCGCTGTAACGCCTAAAGGACTAGCGGCGAACACCGGGGAGCTGTTTTTT. Full variable domain (remainder filled in from reference TRBV9 and TRBJ2-2): DSGVTQTPKHLITATGQRVTLRCSPRSGDLSVYWYQQSLDQGLQFLIQYYNGEERAKGNILERFSAQQFPDLHSELNLSSLELGDSALYFCASSAVTPKGLAANTGELFFGEGSRLTVL.

V and J are TRBV28 and TRBJ2-1, with TRBD2 matching over 8 bases. The CDR3 is made up of 15 amino acids. Germline CDR1 is MDHEN and CDR2 is SYDVKM. The V segment lost 5 bases and the J segment 0 bases; nucleotides outside the gene matches: 3. CDR3 bases: TGTGCCAGCAGTGGTAGCGGGAACTCCTACAATGAGCAGTTCTTC. Amino acids: CASSGSGNSYNEQFF.

The chain has TRBV7-2 and TRBJ2-3, with 7 bases that match TRBD1. This CDR3 is built from 17 residues. Looked up from germline, CDR1 is SGHTA and CDR2 is FQGNSA. Trimming took 1 base from V and 2 from J; bases not matched to a gene: 9. The CDR3 DNA reads TGTGCCAGCAGCTTAGTGGCGACAGGGCCAACCACAGATACGCAGTATTTT. The encoded protein is CASSLVATGPTTDTQYF.

The CDR3 DNA follows: TGTGCCAGCAGCCACCCCGGGACAGGCGACACCGGGGAGCTGTTTTTT. Amino acid sequence: CASSHPGTGDTGELFF. This chain joins TRBV9 and TRBJ2-2; 8 bases are shared with TRBD1. The CDR3 has 16 residues. CDR1 is SGDLS and CDR2 is YYNGEE in the germline V gene. V trimming: 4 bases; J trimming: 3 bases; junction bases outside the gene matches: 8. Variable domain in full (rest from reference TRBV9 and TRBJ2-2): DSGVTQTPKHLITATGQRVTLRCSPRSGDLSVYWYQQSLDQGLQFLIQYYNGEERAKGNILERFSAQQFPDLHSELNLSSLELGDSALYFCASSHPGTGDTGELFFGEGSRLTVL.

The chain uses TRBV6-5 and TRBJ2-1, with 8 bases aligning to TRBD2. This CDR3 is 14 amino acids long. The germline gives CDR1 MNHEY, CDR2 SVGAGI. V was clipped by 0 bases and J by 10 bases; unmatched bases: 5. The CDR3 nucleotides are TGTGCCAGCAGTTACTCGCAGGCTAGCGGGGAGCAGTTCTTC. Its protein is CASSYSQASGEQFF.

The genes are TRBV11-2 and TRBJ1-1, with a possible D match to TRBD1 (5 bases). Germline V gives CDR1 SGHAT, CDR2 FQNNGV. Trimming took 0 bases from V and 11 from J, leaving 13 bases between them. The CDR3 is made up of 13 amino acids. The CDR3 spells CASSLEARVGAFF. In nucleotides, the CDR3 is TGTGCCAGCAGCTTAGAAGCCAGGGTGGGCGCTTTCTTT.

This clone has a handful of counts. The chain employs TRBV19 and TRBJ1-2, with a weak D call TRBD1 (6 bases). The CDR3 is 17 residues long. The germline V and J ends were trimmed by 7 bases and 0 bases, with 21 bases remaining between them. Germline V gene lookup returns CDR1 LNHDA and CDR2 SQIVND (reference sequence). The CDR3 reads CASTAQTGALSNYGYTF. Written as DNA, the CDR3 is TGTGCCAGTACTGCGCAGACAGGCGCCCTCTCTAACTATGGCTACACCTTC.

Written as DNA, the CDR3 is TGTGCCAGTAGTATGGGGGGAGTGGCCTACGAGCAGTACTTC. This gives the protein CASSMGGVAYEQYF. The chain has TRBV19 and TRBJ2-7; a weak D match, TRBD2 (6 bases). Per the germline V gene, CDR1 is LNHDA and CDR2 is SQIVND (reference sequence). This CDR3 has 14 residues. V dropped 3 bases and J dropped 2 bases, with 11 bases sitting between them.

The rearrangement links TRBV2 to TRBJ2-3; D remains ambiguous. V was trimmed by 6 bases and J by 0 bases, leaving 7 bases between them. The CDR3 is 13 residues long. CDR1 and CDR2 (germline): SNHLY, FYNNEI. The CDR3 reads CASRLQSTDTQYF. Written as DNA, the CDR3 is TGTGCCAGCAGGTTGCAGAGCACAGATACGCAGTATTTT.

The V and J genes are TRBV24-1 and TRBJ2-5; 8 positions agree with TRBD1. Germline CDR1 reads KGHDR; CDR2 reads SFDVKD. The CDR3 covers 17 residues. V was clipped by 4 bases and J by 5 bases; unmatched bases: 14. DNA of the CDR3: TGTGCCACCAGTGACCCCTCAACTGGACAGGGACGGGAGACCCAGTACTTC. As protein: CATSDPSTGQGRETQYF.

The chain employs TRBV19 and TRBJ2-3; TRBD2 matches at 9 bases. The CDR3 runs to 18 residues. V shed 3 bases, J shed 1 base, and the junction held 11 bases outside the gene matches. The germline gives CDR1 LNHDA, CDR2 SQIVND (reference sequence). The CDR3 DNA sequence: TGTGCCAGTAGTATCTTAGCGGGAGTTGAGATCGGCACAGATACGCAGTATTTT. Protein product: CASSILAGVEIGTDTQYF.

The gene calls are TRBV3-1 (or the pseudogene TRBV3-2) and TRBJ1-4, with D maybe TRBD1 (6 bases). This CDR3 contains 15 residues. V was trimmed by 0 bases and J by 8 bases, leaving 13 bases between them. Germline loops: CDR1 LGHDT, CDR2 YNNKEL (reference sequence). CDR3 residues: CASSQDNRVEEKLFF. CDR3 DNA: TGTGCCAGCAGCCAAGACAACAGGGTGGAGGAAAAACTGTTTTTT.